This T cell receptor (beta chain) was recovered during a study of identical twins. This clonotype was counted between two and nine times. What it binds is unknown. J lost 1 base, V lost 4 bases, and 1 base had no gene match. CDR3 size: 14 residues. A universal primer site was added by template switching, and unique molecular identifiers were carried by the cDNA. TCRdb recomputed calls from the 5' RACE reads with MiXCR, one row per CDR3 protein. This table has about 1.7 million distinct CDR3 sequences, more than 30% appearing once. Broader study findings: Insertions were fewer in abundant cord blood beta clonotypes, whereas memory repertoires showed none of this pattern. Out-of-frame TCR alpha sharing observed in monozygotic twins exceeded model estimates. Twins shared beta out-of-frame sequences in excess, but this excess was weaker.

This TCR came from a newborn girl in good health. The source material was cord blood. This rearrangement joins TRBV12-3 or TRBV12-4 to TRBJ1-5; 7 nucleotides align to TRBD1. CDR3 sequence reads: CASSWGQSNQPQHF. Written as DNA, the CDR3 is TGTGCCAGCAGTTGGGGACAGAGCAATCAGCCCCAGCATTTT.